This is a list of T cell receptor beta chains from one sample in a study of T cells in Graves' hyperthyroidism and ophthalmopathy. TCRdb analysed the multiplex PCR reads with MiXCR anew, one entry per CDR3 protein. Among hundreds of thousands of distinct CDR3 sequences, roughly 15% were seen once, and the ten largest hold roughly a tenth. Input material: blood. These receptors all come from a woman aged 18-29 years with Graves' hyperthyroidism. CDR3s include the opening cysteine and the closing phenylalanine or tryptophan. The D gene is left open where the match is weak. Clone size is not always given. Where it is, it says once, few, many or a class for expanded clones.

cdr3_nt cdr3_aa clone_size v_call d_call j_call
TGTGCCAGCAGCTTTCGGTATTTGAACACTGAAGCTTTCTTT CASSFRYLNTEAFF many TRBV5-6 . TRBJ1-1
TGTGCCAGCATCGGTTCGGGGGATGGCTACACCTTC CASIGSGDGYTF many TRBV6-1 . TRBJ1-2
TGTGCCAGCAGCTTAGGCCCTCTAGCGGGAGTGCGTAATGAGCAGTTCTTC CASSLGPLAGVRNEQFF many TRBV7-8 TRBD2 TRBJ2-1
TGTGCCAGCAAGATGGGACAGGGGGTGTACGAGCAGTACTTC CASKMGQGVYEQYF many TRBV12-3/TRBV12-4 TRBD1 TRBJ2-7
TGTGCCAGCAGCCAGCAGGGGGCCGGTTCACCCCTCCACTTT CASSQQGAGSPLHF few TRBV3-1 TRBD1 TRBJ1-6
TGTGCCAGCAGCCGCGGGGACAGCACTTATGGCTACACCTTC CASSRGDSTYGYTF . TRBV5-5 TRBD1 TRBJ1-2
TGTGCCAGTAGTCCCGGGACTTCACCCACTGAAGCTTTCTTT CASSPGTSPTEAFF . TRBV19 . TRBJ1-1
TGCAGCGTCGTCCCACATTCCTACAATGAGCAGTTCTTC CSVVPHSYNEQFF few TRBV29-1 . TRBJ2-1
TGTGCCAGCAGCTCCTGGTTTCTTGATACGCAGTATTTT CASSSWFLDTQYF few TRBV12-3/TRBV12-4 . TRBJ2-3
TGCAGTGCTAGAGGGGTATGGAGCGGGAGGGATAATGAGCAGTTCTTC CSARGVWSGRDNEQFF many TRBV20-1 TRBD2 TRBJ2-1
TGTGCCAGCAGTGAAGCCGGACAGCCTTGGTCCTACGAGCAGTACTTC CASSEAGQPWSYEQYF many TRBV6-1 . TRBJ2-7
TGCAGTGCTAGTCCAACAGGGGGGCTCTATAGCAATCAGCCCCAGCATTTT CSASPTGGLYSNQPQHF . TRBV20-1 TRBD1 TRBJ1-5
TGTGCCAGCAGCTTAAATAGCCGCCAGAGCACAGATACGCAGTATTTT CASSLNSRQSTDTQYF . TRBV7-3 . TRBJ2-3
TGTGCCAGCAAGGCCCCCCGAAACGGACTAGCGGGAGGATTGGGGTCAAAAGAGTATTTT CASKAPRNGLAGGLGSKEYF many TRBV6-2/TRBV6-3 TRBD2 TRBJ2-3
TGTGCCAGCAGTGACCGGGGCCGTACTTCATTACGGGCTTTCTTT CASSDRGRTSLRAFF many TRBV2 . TRBJ1-1
TGTGCCAGCAGCTTAGTACGGACAGCCCCAAATCGGGGAAATGAGCAGTTCTTC CASSLVRTAPNRGNEQFF many TRBV7-9 . TRBJ2-1
TGTGCCAGCAGCCCCACAATTAAACAGGGGGCGAACACCGGGGAGCTGTTTTTT CASSPTIKQGANTGELFF . TRBV7-6 TRBD1 TRBJ2-2
TGTGCCAGCAGTGGCACCGGGACTAGATATTACAATGAGCAGTTCTTC CASSGTGTRYYNEQFF few TRBV6-1 TRBD2 TRBJ2-1
TGCGCCAGCAGCGAGGACAGGGGAAGTAGGGAGACGCAGTATTTT CASSEDRGSRETQYF . TRBV5-1 TRBD1 TRBJ2-3
TGTGCCACCGACACCTCCCAGAACACTGAAGCTTTCTTT CATDTSQNTEAFF . TRBV6-1 . TRBJ1-1
TGTGCCAGCAGCGCCGACAGAGAGCAGTACTTC CASSADREQYF few TRBV13 . TRBJ2-7
TGTGCCAGCAGCCCTCGGGGGAGGGGATCCTATAATTCACCCCTCCACTTT CASSPRGRGSYNSPLHF many TRBV3-1 . TRBJ1-6
TGTGCCAGCAGCTTCGGACCCCCTACTAACTATGGCTACACCTTC CASSFGPPTNYGYTF few TRBV7-8 . TRBJ1-2
TGTGCCAGCACAAGGAGGCTAGCGGGAGTGATCCCTACCGGGGAGCTGTTTTTT CASTRRLAGVIPTGELFF . TRBV6-2/TRBV6-3 TRBD2 TRBJ2-2
TGCAGTTCCTTCCCCGGGACTAGCGGGGCCAACCAAGAGACCCAGTACTTC CSSFPGTSGANQETQYF . TRBV20-1 TRBD2 TRBJ2-5
TGTGCCAGCTCACCAACTAGCGGGAGTACCAACGGGGAGCTGTTTTTT CASSPTSGSTNGELFF few TRBV18 TRBD2 TRBJ2-2
TGTGCCAGCAGTGGACTGACAGGGATCTCTGGAAACACCATATATTTT CASSGLTGISGNTIYF . TRBV6-4 TRBD1 TRBJ1-3
TGTGCCAGCGGGGTGTACTCTGGGGCCAACGTCCTGACTTTC CASGVYSGANVLTF many TRBV28 . TRBJ2-6
TGTGCCAGCAGTCTTACATTTAGCACAGATACGCAGTATTTT CASSLTFSTDTQYF many TRBV12-3/TRBV12-4 . TRBJ2-3
TGCAGTGCTAGAGATCGTGGGGTGAGGTACAATGAGCAGTTCTTC CSARDRGVRYNEQFF . TRBV20-1 . TRBJ2-1
TGCAGTGCCTCGTCCCACCAGAACACTGAAGCTTTCTTT CSASSHQNTEAFF many TRBV20-1 . TRBJ1-1
TGTGCCAGCAGCTTTGTGAGGGGCATCAACAATGAGCAGTTCTTC CASSFVRGINNEQFF . TRBV13 . TRBJ2-1
TGTGCCAGCAGTACCAACCGGGACAGGGAACACGGACCTTTAGTCGATGAGCAGTTCTTC CASSTNRDREHGPLVDEQFF many TRBV28 TRBD1 TRBJ2-1
TGTGCCAGCAGCCGTTCGGGCACCCAAGAGACCCAGTACTTC CASSRSGTQETQYF many TRBV11-3 . TRBJ2-5
TGTGCCAGCAGTGAAGGGCAGGGGAGCCCCTACGAGCAGTACTTC CASSEGQGSPYEQYF few TRBV6-1 . TRBJ2-7
TGTGCCAGCAGCGATACAGTGGGGCCTTACGAGCAGTACTTC CASSDTVGPYEQYF many TRBV3-1 . TRBJ2-7
TGTGCCAGCACCTCGGGAGTTAGTGGATACAATGAGCAGTTCTTC CASTSGVSGYNEQFF many TRBV3-1 . TRBJ2-1
TGCAGCGGCCGATTACAGGGATTGGACACTGAAGCTTTCTTT CSGRLQGLDTEAFF . TRBV29-1 . TRBJ1-1
TGTGCCAGCAGTTACTCGGGCAGGGCCTCCTATGGCTACACCTTC CASSYSGRASYGYTF . TRBV6-6 . TRBJ1-2